One and the same sample provided the 5 T cell receptor beta chains below, sequenced in a study of cytomegalovirus exposure and HLA in healthy donors. Libraries were prepared by immunoSEQ multiplex PCR; TCRdb keeps only in-frame clonotypes and omits some of them. The table has tens of thousands of clones, about 92% seen once; the top ten hold around 1.2%. Sequenced input: PBMCs. The receptors shown here come from a young woman in good health and CMV-seronegative.

The count of this clone is one. The J gene is TRBJ2-7, the V gene TRBV6-5, with 14 positions matching TRBD2. J gave up 4 bases and V 6 bases, and 5 bases lay outside the gene matches. The germline V gene encodes CDR1 MNHEY and CDR2 SVGAGI. There are 15 residues in the CDR3. The CDR3 DNA is TGTGCCAGCAGATCGACTAGCGGGAGGGTTTACGAGCAGTACTTC. It is translated as CASRSTSGRVYEQYF.

This rearrangement joins TRBV4-1 to TRBJ2-7; 9 nucleotides agree with TRBD1. V lost 0 bases to trimming and J lost 13 bases; unmatched junction nucleotides: 16. The V gene's germline CDR1 is MGHRA and CDR2 YSYEKL. This CDR3 is 16 amino acids long. DNA for the CDR3: TGCGCCAGCAGCCAAGATGGGACAGGGAGGGTTAGCGATGTATACTTC. Its protein is CASSQDGTGRVSDVYF.

The J gene is TRBJ2-2, the V gene TRBV28, with D possibly TRBD1 on 7 matching bases. This CDR3 spans 17 amino acids. V was clipped by 7 bases and J by 1 base, with 19 bases between them. CDR1 is MDHEN, CDR2 SYDVKM, per germline. This CDR3 reads CASTSLRRDRNTGELFF. The CDR3 DNA reads TGTGCCAGCACCTCCCTCCGGCGGGACAGGAACACCGGGGAGCTGTTTTTT.

A single count supports this clone. The CDR3, as DNA: TGTGCCAGCAAGGACAGTTATAATGAAAAACTGTTTTTT. Its protein is CASKDSYNEKLFF. The chain employs TRBV27 and TRBJ1-4; a weak D match, TRBD1 (6 bases). Germline V gene data show CDR1 as MNHEY and CDR2 as SMNVEV (reference sequence). V was cut by 7 bases and J by 4 bases, with 10 bases left in between. This CDR3 contains 13 residues.

As regards this clone: This same CDR3 is encoded by further DNA sequences in the sample. The chain has TRBV28 and TRBJ2-7, with TRBD1 matching 8 bases. The germline CDR1 and CDR2 sequences are MDHEN and SYDVKM. The CDR3 runs 15 residues. Trimming cost V 3 bases and J 3 bases; bases outside gene matches: 7. This chain's CDR3 is CASSLPGTGFYEQYF. CDR3 DNA: TGTGCCAGCAGTTTGCCCGGGACAGGCTTCTACGAGCAGTACTTC.